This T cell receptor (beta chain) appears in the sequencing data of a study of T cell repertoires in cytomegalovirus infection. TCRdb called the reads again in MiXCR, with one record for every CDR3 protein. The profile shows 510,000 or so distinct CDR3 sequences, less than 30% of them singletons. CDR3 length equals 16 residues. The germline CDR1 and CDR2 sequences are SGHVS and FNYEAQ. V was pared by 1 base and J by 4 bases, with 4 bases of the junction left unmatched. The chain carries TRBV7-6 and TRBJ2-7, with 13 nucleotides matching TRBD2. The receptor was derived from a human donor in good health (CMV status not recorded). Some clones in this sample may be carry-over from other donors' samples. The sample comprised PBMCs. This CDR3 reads CASSLGTSGSIYEQYF. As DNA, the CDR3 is TGTGCCAGCAGCTTAGGGACTAGCGGGAGCATTTACGAGCAGTACTTC.